The source of this T cell receptor beta chain is a study of blood T cell repertoires in COVID-19. As for the study in general: Samples taken during acute and convalescent COVID-19 were collected in the United States, Italy and Spain.

V shed 0 bases and J 4 bases; nucleotides not matched to a gene: 3. In germline, CDR1 is KGHSH, CDR2 LQKENI. The CDR3 is 16 amino acids. Authors' processing steps: Amplification from reference gene primers served as the basis for estimated nucleated cell counts. Measured with immunoSEQ multiplex PCR; TCRdb has only the in-frame clones, and not every one. D and trimming come from the DNA, and the V and J calls and clone size come from that table. In the table there are around 190,000 clones, around nine tenths of which are singletons. This rearrangement joins TRBV18 to TRBJ2-5, with 12 bases aligning to TRBD2. Material for sequencing was peripheral blood. The receptor was derived from a human donor in a cohort sampled during active COVID-19. The CDR3 here is CASSPPGLAGGETQYF. The CDR3 region has the DNA TGTGCCAGCTCACCACCGGGACTAGCGGGCGGAGAGACCCAGTACTTC. The variable domain in full, completed from reference TRBV18 and TRBJ2-5, reads NAGVMQNPRHLVRRRGQEARLRCSPMKGHSHVYWYRQLPEEGLKFMVYLQKENIIDESGMPKERFSAEFPKEGPSILRIQQVVRGDSAAYFCASSPPGLAGGETQYFGPGTRLLVL.